This entry features one TCR beta chain sequence. What it binds is unknown. The sample originates from a study of cytomegalovirus exposure and HLA in healthy donors. Whole-study findings and limits: Roughly uniform sequencing depth across donors was assumed, possibly incorrectly.

The germline V gene encodes CDR1 SGHRS and CDR2 YFSETQ. CDR3 length equals 17 residues. Trimming removed 5 bases from V and 2 bases from J; junction bases left unmatched: 10. PCR amplification relied on 60 Vbeta primers (plus 13 Jbeta primers). The repertoire was sequenced with immunoSEQ multiplex PCR; TCRdb's copy has only in-frame clones and lacks some. The repertoire holds 100,000 to 150,000 clones, over 60% seen once, with roughly 1% in the top ten. This TCR came from a woman aged 55 to 70 in good health and CMV-seronegative. The chain joins TRBV5-1 to TRBJ2-1; 10 bases line up with TRBD2. Sample: PBMCs. CDR3 residues: CASRPDQGLAPYNEQFF. As DNA, the CDR3 is TGCGCCAGCAGACCTGACCAGGGACTAGCGCCCTACAATGAGCAGTTCTTC. The variable domain in full, with the rest retrieved from reference TRBV5-1 and TRBJ2-1, is KAGVTQTPRYLIKTRGQQVTLSCSPISGHRSVSWYQQTPGQGLQFLFEYFSETQRNKGNFPGRFSGRQFSNSRSEMNVSTLELGDSALYLCASRPDQGLAPYNEQFFGPGTRLTVL.